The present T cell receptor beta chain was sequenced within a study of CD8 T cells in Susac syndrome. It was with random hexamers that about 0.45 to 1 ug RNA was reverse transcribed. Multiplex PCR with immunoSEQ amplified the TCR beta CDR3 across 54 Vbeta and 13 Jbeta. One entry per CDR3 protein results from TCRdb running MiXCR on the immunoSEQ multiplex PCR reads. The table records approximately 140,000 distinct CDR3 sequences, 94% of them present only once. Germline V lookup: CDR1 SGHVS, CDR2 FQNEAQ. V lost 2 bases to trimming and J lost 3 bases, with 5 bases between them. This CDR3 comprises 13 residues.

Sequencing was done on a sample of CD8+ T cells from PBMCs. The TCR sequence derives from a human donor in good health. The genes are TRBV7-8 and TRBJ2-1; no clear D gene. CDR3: CASSLNSYNEQFF. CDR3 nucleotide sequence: TGTGCCAGCAGCTTAAACAGCTACAATGAGCAGTTCTTC.